Sequencing of this TCR beta chain was carried out in a study of OX40 agonist ivuxolimab in advanced cancers. About the full investigation: Ivuxolimab, which targeted the costimulatory receptor OX40 (CD134), was an agonistic, fully human IgG2 monoclonal antibody. Intravenous ivuxolimab was administered to patients every 2 weeks at six dose levels: 0.01, 0.1, 0.3, 1.5, 3 and 10 mg/kg. Of the 50 to 55 dose-escalation patients, hepatocellular carcinoma was present in roughly 19, melanoma in roughly 15, renal cell carcinoma in 9 and head and neck cancer in 9. The dose-escalation cohort was 82.7% male with a mean age of approximately 60 years, ranging from roughly 23 to 79. Prior anti-PD-1, anti-PD-L1 or anti-CTLA-4 therapy was permitted, and checkpoint inhibitors had been received by 40% to 50% of dose-escalation patients. Partial responses occurred in three dose-escalation patients, of whom one had hepatocellular carcinoma and two had cutaneous melanoma. The purpose of peripheral TCRbeta sequencing was to test whether ivuxolimab changed TCR sequence diversity and led to clonal T-cell expansion. The paper reports the monotherapy dose-escalation portion (N = 52 patients) of the phase I ivuxolimab trial.

Worth noting for this clone: The clone's antigen remains unknown. Base qualities were left out, and no much larger clone turns up one base away.

CDR1 is given as SQVTM and CDR2 as ANQGSEA, both from the germline V gene. V sheds 7 bases and J sheds 5 bases, leaving 20 bases between their ends. Inclusive of the bounding cysteine and phenylalanine, the CDR3 is 14 residues long. Only the CDR3 DNA is retained, 42 bases long and in frame from the first base. Genomic DNA was extracted from sorted cells for sequencing of the TCRbeta CDR3 region. TCRbeta CDR3 regions were sequenced using the immunoSEQ Assay. TCRdb carries this immuneACCESS record with in-frame sequences only. Its versions omit some clonotypes, under half of them owing to an unresolved V gene in the studies checked, with the rest unexplained. For this sample there are 130,000 or so clones; around nine tenths appear just once. The ten most abundant clones make up approximately 1% of the sample. Results and caveats for the whole study, not just this receptor: At doses from 0.1 to 3.0 mg/kg, clonal expansion was seen in both CD4+ and CD8+ blood T cells between baseline and week 6. Antigen specificity was not determined for the clonally expanded peripheral T cells. After ivuxolimab, CD8+ T cells had more expanded clones than CD4+ T cells on average. Low levels of normalized T-cell clonal expansion were also seen in some patients who did not respond. In the 0.1-3.0 mg/kg groups, partial responders were among the patients with the lowest normalized peripheral clonal expansion, particularly in CD8+ T cells.

The trial excluded patients who had a history of autoimmune disease or who were on systemic immunosuppression. Peripheral blood for TCR sequencing was drawn from every dose cohort at baseline, at cycle 4 day 1 and at cycle 7 day 1. The samples were taken from a phase I, first-in-human, multicenter, open-label dose-escalation trial of ivuxolimab. Adults with locally advanced or metastatic melanoma, renal cell carcinoma, hepatocellular carcinoma or head and neck squamous cell carcinoma were enrolled in the trial. Before TCR sequencing, CD4+ and CD8+ T cells were separately sorted from peripheral blood.

The source is an adult with an advanced solid tumor such as melanoma, head and neck, liver or kidney cancer. Here the chain combines TRBV29-1 and TRBJ2-5; the D gene could be either TRBD1 or TRBD2, each agreeing at 5 bases. Specimen: CD4+ or CD8+ T cells sorted from blood, collected in a trial of the OX40 agonist ivuxolimab. The CDR3 in this case is CSAAARRGRETQYF. The nucleotides read TGCAGCGCTGCTGCTCGTCGGGGACGGGAGACCCAGTACTTC.